This entry lists 32 T cell receptor beta chains sequenced from one sample in a study of blood T cell repertoires in COVID-19. Measured with immunoSEQ multiplex PCR; TCRdb has only the in-frame clones, and not every one. The repertoire holds about 230,000 clones, with about 82% as singletons. Sequencing input: peripheral blood. The receptors were gathered from a man aged 45-65 years with COVID-19, enrolled during active disease.

The gene calls are TRBV28 and TRBJ1-2; 7 bases match TRBD1. V lost 0 bases to trimming and J lost 4 bases; unmatched junction nucleotides: 5. CDR1 and CDR2 (germline): MDHEN, SYDVKM. CDR3 size: 15 residues. In nucleotides, the CDR3 is TGTGCCAGCAGTTTATGGCAGGGGGTTTTCTATGGCTACACCTTC. Amino acid sequence: CASSLWQGVFYGYTF.

This clone showed up just a few times. The V gene is TRBV20-1, the J gene TRBJ1-6, with D maybe TRBD1 (6 bases). The CDR3 length is 16 residues. V was cut by 3 bases and J by 4 bases, with 16 bases left in between. Germline CDR1 DFQATT, CDR2 SNEGSKA (reference sequence). CDR3 in DNA: TGCAGTGCTAGTACCGGGGGGCTCTCTTATAATTCACCCCTCCACTTT. Encoded protein: CSASTGGLSYNSPLHF.

This rearrangement joins TRBV3-1 (or the pseudogene TRBV3-2) to TRBJ2-2; TRBD2 matches at 9 bases. This CDR3 has 15 amino acids. Germline CDR1 reads LGHDT; CDR2 reads YNNKEL (reference sequence). V shed 4 bases and J 0 bases; nucleotides not matched to a gene: 0. CDR3 coding DNA: TGTGCCAGCAGCCGGACTAGCGCGAACACCGGGGAGCTGTTTTTT. Protein product: CASSRTSANTGELFF.

Here the CDR3 reads CASSYRGMASSPLHF. In nucleotides, the CDR3 is TGTGCCAGCAGTTACAGGGGAATGGCAAGTTCACCCCTCCACTTT. J is TRBJ1-6 and V is TRBV27; 7 bases align to TRBD1. The CDR3 contains 15 residues. V lost 4 bases, J lost 9 bases, and 9 bases stayed unmatched. Germline CDR1 is MNHEY and CDR2 is SMNVEV (reference sequence).

The chain recombines TRBV4-1 with TRBJ2-7; TRBD2 aligns across 7 bases. CDR3 length: 16 amino acids. Germline V gene lookup returns CDR1 MGHRA and CDR2 YSYEKL. The trim removed 1 base at V and 2 bases at J, leaving 8 bases unmatched. The CDR3 spells CASSQGTSVPPYEQYF. The CDR3 region has the DNA TGCGCCAGCAGCCAAGGCACTAGCGTTCCCCCCTACGAGCAGTACTTC.

CDR3 amino acids: CASSEGQTMMGNTIYF. The CDR3 DNA is TGTGCCAGCAGCGAAGGACAGACGATGATGGGAAACACCATATATTTT. The rearrangement uses TRBV9 and TRBJ1-3; D may be TRBD1 (6 bases). The CDR3 covers 16 residues. Germline CDR1 SGDLS, CDR2 YYNGEE. Trimming pared 3 bases from V and 4 bases from J, leaving 17 bases between. Supplemented by reference TRBV9 and TRBJ1-3, the full variable domain reads DSGVTQTPKHLITATGQRVTLRCSPRSGDLSVYWYQQSLDQGLQFLIQYYNGEERAKGNILERFSAQQFPDLHSELNLSSLELGDSALYFCASSEGQTMMGNTIYFGEGSWLTVV.

The chain couples TRBV5-1 to TRBJ2-1; 11 nucleotides align to TRBD2. CDR1 and CDR2 from the germline V gene are SGHRS and YFSETQ. The junction had 7 bases not matched to a gene; V was cut back by 4 bases and J by 4 bases. The length of the CDR3 is 16 residues. The CDR3: CASSRPGTSGYNEQFF. The CDR3, as DNA: TGCGCCAGCAGCCGCCCCGGGACTAGCGGATACAATGAGCAGTTCTTC.

The chain carries TRBV11-2 and TRBJ2-7, with D possibly TRBD1 on 6 matching bases. The V and J ends lost 5 bases and 12 bases respectively, with 23 bases between them. Germline V gene data show CDR1 as SGHAT and CDR2 as FQNNGV. This CDR3 spans 14 amino acids. The DNA for the CDR3 is TGTGCCAGCAGCCCGGACCGAATGACAGGAAGGTTGTACTTC. It is translated as CASSPDRMTGRLYF.

The chain employs TRBV7-6 and TRBJ1-1; TRBD1 aligns across 10 bases. The CDR3 is made up of 16 amino acids. Germline V gene lookup returns CDR1 SGHVS and CDR2 FNYEAQ. J gave up 0 bases and V 5 bases, and 6 bases lay outside the gene matches. CDR3 sequence: CASSLGTGDLNTEAFF. The CDR3, as DNA: TGTGCCAGCAGCCTCGGGACAGGGGATTTGAACACTGAAGCTTTCTTT.

This clone was seen at least ten times. This chain joins TRBV11-2 and TRBJ2-6; 8 bases match TRBD2. V dropped 0 bases and J dropped 0; count of bases not matched to a gene: 4. CDR3 size: 18 residues. The germline V gene encodes CDR1 SGHAT and CDR2 FQNNGV. CDR3 region: CASSLEAGATSGANVLTF. For the CDR3, the DNA is TGTGCCAGCAGCTTAGAAGCGGGGGCTACCTCTGGGGCCAACGTCCTGACTTTC.

The chain's CDR3 is CASSQDRQRHYTEAFF. The CDR3, as DNA: TGTGCCAGCAGCCAAGATAGACAGAGACATTACACTGAAGCTTTCTTT. The chain combines TRBV4-2 with TRBJ1-1; a weak D match, TRBD1 (5 bases). Germline V gene data show CDR1 as LGHNA and CDR2 as YNFKEQ. The CDR3 loop spans 16 amino acids. V gave up 0 bases and J gave up 3 bases, with 14 bases separating them.

The chain recombines TRBV7-2 with TRBJ2-1; D may be TRBD1 (5 bases). Trimming removed 6 bases at V and 10 bases at J, with 19 bases between. The CDR3 is made up of 14 amino acids. The germline gives CDR1 SGHTA, CDR2 FQGNSA. The CDR3: CASRSIGAPREQFF. The CDR3 DNA reads as TGTGCCAGCAGATCCATAGGGGCCCCACGGGAGCAGTTCTTC.

The chain has TRBV27 and TRBJ2-7; D may be TRBD2 (5 bases). Looked up from germline, CDR1 is MNHEY and CDR2 is SMNVEV (reference sequence). Trimming took 5 bases from V and 5 from J, leaving 22 bases between them. The CDR3 is made up of 16 amino acids. DNA for the CDR3: TGTGCCAGCAGTGCTAGACTAAGCCCCAAGGGCGACGAGCAGTACTTC. It translates to CASSARLSPKGDEQYF.

The chain is built from TRBV2 and TRBJ2-3; 7 positions match TRBD2. V gave up 4 bases and J gave up 8 bases; unmatched junction bases: 9. Germline CDR1 is SNHLY and CDR2 is FYNNEI. The CDR3 is 14 amino acids. The CDR3 DNA reads as TGTGCCAGCAGTGCCGGACTAGAGGCAGTTACGCAGTATTTT. Its protein product is CASSAGLEAVTQYF.

This clone was counted once. This chain links TRBV9 with TRBJ1-3; D call uncertain. V was clipped by 3 bases and J by 2 bases, with 12 bases between them. CDR1 and CDR2 from the germline V gene are SGDLS and YYNGEE. This CDR3 spans 15 amino acids. The CDR3 nucleotides are TGTGCCAGCAGCGAGTCCAAGGGAGCTGGAAACACCATATATTTT. It translates to CASSESKGAGNTIYF.

The gene calls are TRBV27 and TRBJ1-2, with TRBD1 matching 7 bases. Germline V lookup: CDR1 MNHEY, CDR2 SMNVEV (reference sequence). J gave up 6 bases and V 6 bases, and 13 bases lay outside the gene matches. The CDR3 length is 15 residues. The CDR3 nucleotides read TGTGCCAGCAGCGGACATGGGGACAGTGTGAATGGCTACACCTTC. Translating gives CASSGHGDSVNGYTF.

The CDR3 DNA is TGTGCCAGTAGGAGCCGGGACAGGCTGAACGAGCAGTACTTC. Residues: CASRSRDRLNEQYF. The J gene is TRBJ2-7, the V gene TRBV19, with 8 bases matching TRBD1. Trimming cost V 6 bases and J 5 bases; bases outside gene matches: 9. Germline V lookup: CDR1 LNHDA, CDR2 SQIVND (reference sequence). The CDR3 is 14 residues long.

The chain links TRBV6-2 or TRBV6-3 to TRBJ1-2, with D unresolved. The germline gives CDR1 MNHEY, CDR2 SVGEGT. The CDR3 loop spans 12 amino acids. Trimming shortened V by 6 bases and J by 6 bases, and 11 bases separated the two germline ends. The CDR3 spells CASSPTDNGYTF. In DNA, the CDR3 is TGTGCCAGCAGCCCTACAGACAATGGCTACACCTTC.

The J gene is TRBJ1-1, the V gene TRBV6-5; D unresolved. Germline assignment: CDR1 MNHEY and CDR2 SVGAGI. The V end lost 2 bases, the J end lost 6 bases, and 7 bases lay between the germline ends. This CDR3 spans 12 amino acids. The CDR3 sequence is CASSYNRAEAFF. The DNA for the CDR3 is TGTGCCAGCAGTTACAATCGAGCTGAAGCTTTCTTT.

The rearrangement joins TRBV9 to TRBJ1-5; 8 nucleotides align to TRBD1. The germline V gene has CDR1 SGDLS and CDR2 YYNGEE. With 0 bases clipped from V and 7 bases from J, the junction kept 9 bases outside the gene matches. The CDR3 consists of 16 residues. In nucleotides, the CDR3 is TGTGCCAGCAGCGTAGGGGCAGGGGGCGCGCAGCAGCCCCAGCATTTT. It specifies CASSVGAGGAQQPQHF.

This chain uses TRBV3-1 (or the pseudogene TRBV3-2) with TRBJ1-2; D unclear. V gave up 1 base and J gave up 3 bases, with 3 bases separating them. The CDR3 runs 12 residues. CDR1 and CDR2 (germline): LGHDT, YNNKEL (reference sequence). The CDR3 here is CASSQVDYGYTF. The CDR3 coding sequence is TGTGCCAGCAGCCAAGTAGACTATGGCTACACCTTC.

V gene TRBV30 combines with J gene TRBJ2-5; D remains ambiguous. Trimming removed 0 bases from V and 8 bases from J, with 16 bases in between. In germline, CDR1 is GTSNPN, CDR2 SVGIG (reference sequence). The CDR3 consists of 14 residues. For the CDR3, the DNA is TGTGCCTGGAGTGTCCCCCAATCTAGGAAAACCCAGTACTTC. Translated: CAWSVPQSRKTQYF.

V usage is TRBV6-6 and J usage is TRBJ1-1, with D perhaps TRBD1 (6 bases). The V gene lost 0 bases and the J gene lost 6 bases, with 11 bases spanning the gap. Germline V gene data show CDR1 as MNHNY and CDR2 as SVGAGI (reference sequence). This CDR3 spans 14 amino acids. The DNA of the CDR3 is TGTGCCAGCAGTTACTCGCGGGGGGCCTCTGAAGCTTTCTTT. It encodes CASSYSRGASEAFF.

The chain links TRBV19 to TRBJ2-2; 9 positions agree with TRBD2. Per germline, CDR1 LNHDA and CDR2 SQIVND (reference sequence). V lost 2 bases and J lost 5; bases outside the gene matches: 6. The CDR3 consists of 16 residues. The CDR3 coding sequence is TGTGCCAGTAGTATACGCGGGAGGGGGCGGACCGGGGAGCTGTTTTTT. Translating gives CASSIRGRGRTGELFF.

The chain has TRBV14 and TRBJ1-2; D possibly corresponds to TRBD1 (5 bases). Trimming took 3 bases from V and 2 from J, leaving 10 bases between them. Germline V gives CDR1 SGHDN, CDR2 FVKESK. This CDR3 spans 14 amino acids. The CDR3 nucleotides are TGTGCCAGCAGCCATGGGGGGGGAAACTATGGCTACACCTTC. This gives the protein CASSHGGGNYGYTF.

The rearrangement joins TRBV3-1 (or the pseudogene TRBV3-2) to TRBJ1-2, with TRBD1 as a possible D gene (6 bases). The CDR3 is made up of 16 amino acids. Germline loops: CDR1 LGHDT, CDR2 YNNKEL (reference sequence). V dropped 2 bases and J dropped 4 bases, with 17 bases sitting between them. The CDR3, as DNA: TGTGCCAGCAGCCAAAGGACAGCCGGGTACCTCTATGGCTACACCTTC. This gives the protein CASSQRTAGYLYGYTF.

The rearrangement links TRBV2 to TRBJ2-6; a possible D gene is TRBD1 (6 bases). Germline CDR1 reads SNHLY; CDR2 reads FYNNEI. The CDR3 is 17 amino acids. The ends were cut back, 4 bases at V and 2 bases at J, with 15 bases in the middle. CDR3: CASSVKPQGPGANVLTF. The CDR3 DNA follows: TGTGCCAGCAGTGTCAAACCGCAGGGGCCTGGGGCCAACGTCCTGACTTTC.

The chain joins TRBV7-2 to TRBJ2-3, with D perhaps TRBD1 (5 bases). Trimming left V 7 bases short and J 0 bases short, with 20 bases between. The CDR3 is made up of 17 amino acids. Germline-derived CDR1 and CDR2 are SGHTA and FQGNSA. For the CDR3, the DNA is TGTGCCAGCAACCTTGTAGGTCAGGGCACAAGCACAGATACGCAGTATTTT. Protein sequence: CASNLVGQGTSTDTQYF.

This chain connects TRBV14 to TRBJ2-1; the match to TRBD2 covers 11 bases. V lost 5 bases and J lost 9; bases outside the gene matches: 9. CDR1 and CDR2 (germline): SGHDN, FVKESK. CDR3 size: 15 residues. CDR3 residues: CASSSGTSGLVEQFF. The CDR3 nucleotides read TGTGCCAGCAGCTCCGGGACTAGCGGTTTGGTTGAGCAGTTCTTC. Based on the CDR3 plus reference TRBV14 and TRBJ2-1, the full variable domain is EAGVTQFPSHSVIEKGQTVTLRCDPISGHDNLYWYRRVMGKEIKFLLHFVKESKQDESGMPNNRFLAERTGGTYSTLKVQPAELEDSGVYFCASSSGTSGLVEQFFGPGTRLTVL.

This clone was picked up one time. V is TRBV18 and J is TRBJ1-1; D may be TRBD1 (6 bases). CDR3 length: 14 amino acids. Between the trimmed V and J ends, which lost 2 bases and 4 bases, there was a span of 11 bases. Germline CDR1 and CDR2: KGHSH and LQKENI. CDR3 residues: CASSPSTGFTEAFF. As DNA, the CDR3 is TGTGCCAGCTCACCATCAACAGGGTTCACTGAAGCTTTCTTT. Full variable domain (missing parts from reference TRBV18 and TRBJ1-1): NAGVMQNPRHLVRRRGQEARLRCSPMKGHSHVYWYRQLPEEGLKFMVYLQKENIIDESGMPKERFSAEFPKEGPSILRIQQVVRGDSAAYFCASSPSTGFTEAFFGQGTRLTVV.

The chain combines TRBV5-5 with TRBJ2-7; D remains unclear. V was trimmed by 0 bases and J by 0 bases, leaving 10 bases between them. The CDR3 is 15 residues long. Per the germline V gene, CDR1 is SGHKS and CDR2 is YYEKEE (reference sequence). The CDR3 region is CASSLDLPSSYEQYF. CDR3 DNA sequence: TGTGCCAGCAGCTTGGACTTACCGAGCTCCTACGAGCAGTACTTC.

The rearrangement links TRBV6-5 to TRBJ1-1; possibly TRBD1 for D (6 bases). Trimming pared 5 bases from V and 0 bases from J, leaving 13 bases between. This CDR3 is built from 15 residues. Germline V gene sequence: CDR1 MNHEY, CDR2 SVGAGI. For the CDR3, the DNA is TGTGCCAGCAGTCGACGGACAGACATGAACACTGAAGCTTTCTTT. This translates into CASSRRTDMNTEAFF.